The 21 T cell receptor beta chains presented below share a single source sample, sequenced in a study of glioma-infiltrating T cells after dendritic cell vaccination (dated by TCRdb to about 2016). Library generation was performed with the immunoSEQ multiplex PCR assay. Entries here come from immuneACCESS through TCRdb and include only in-frame sequences with V and J called. Some clones fail to appear in such tables; in the studies checked, an unresolved V gene covers under half of the shortfall, and the cause of the remainder is unknown. The sample records some 110,000 clones, 90% of which are singletons. The biggest ten clones account for over 2.5% of the sample. The time point label corresponds to: after dendritic cell vaccination, including at tumor progression/relapse. Sequences were derived from blood, sampled after dendritic cell vaccination. Receptor source: a human donor with glioblastoma.

The rearrangement uses TRBV28 and TRBJ1-2, with TRBD1 matching over 7 bases. J gave up 3 bases and V 5 bases, and 3 bases lay outside the gene matches. The CDR3 runs 13 residues. Germline CDR1 MDHEN, CDR2 SYDVKM. The DNA for the CDR3 is TGTGCCAGCAGTAGGGGACAGTACTATGGCTACACCTTC. It encodes CASSRGQYYGYTF.

V gene TRBV15 combines with J gene TRBJ1-2, with TRBD1 matching over 8 bases. J gave up 8 bases and V 0 bases, and 5 bases lay outside the gene matches. This CDR3 has 14 amino acids. Germline values: CDR1 LNHNV, CDR2 YYDKDF (reference sequence). CDR3 loop: CATSREGQGSGYTF. The DNA for the CDR3 is TGTGCCACCAGCAGAGAAGGACAGGGATCGGGCTACACCTTC. The full variable domain, rest sourced from reference TRBV15 and TRBJ1-2, is DAMVIQNPRYQVTQFGKPVTLSCSQTLNHNVMYWYQQKSSQAPKLLFHYYDKDFNNEADTPDNFQSRRPNTSFCFLDIRSPGLGDTAMYLCATSREGQGSGYTFGSGTRLTVV.

CDR3 coding DNA: TGTGCCATCAGTGTAGGAGGGACAGGACTCACAGATACGCAGTATTTT. Amino acid sequence: CAISVGGTGLTDTQYF. The chain has TRBV10-3 and TRBJ2-3, with 8 bases lining up with TRBD1. This CDR3 comprises 16 residues. The junction had 8 bases not matched to a gene; V was cut back by 4 bases and J by 2 bases. In germline, CDR1 is ENHRY, CDR2 SYGVKD.

V is TRBV5-1 and J is TRBJ2-1; 7 nucleotides agree with TRBD2. Germline loops: CDR1 SGHRS, CDR2 YFSETQ. The CDR3 length is 15 residues. J gave up 7 bases and V 0 bases, and 7 bases lay outside the gene matches. DNA for the CDR3: TGCGCCAGCAGCTTGGAGGGAGGGAGGGCAAATGAGCAGTTCTTC. Translated, it gives CASSLEGGRANEQFF.

This sequence joins TRBV30 and TRBJ1-3; perhaps TRBD1 as D (6 bases). CDR3 length: 13 residues. Germline V CDR1 and CDR2: GTSNPN, SVGIG (reference sequence). The V gene lost 0 bases and the J gene lost 3 bases, with 6 bases spanning the gap. The DNA for the CDR3 is TGTGCCTGGAGTGTACAGGGTGGAAACACCATATATTTT. Amino acids: CAWSVQGGNTIYF.

The gene calls are TRBV20-1 and TRBJ1-1, with TRBD1 matching 7 bases. This CDR3 contains 11 residues. The junction had 4 bases not matched to a gene; V was cut back by 5 bases and J by 7 bases. Germline values: CDR1 DFQATT, CDR2 SNEGSKA (reference sequence). CDR3 loop: CSAWDRLEAFF. DNA of the CDR3: TGCAGTGCTTGGGACAGACTTGAAGCTTTCTTT.

The chain employs TRBV19 and TRBJ1-5; 8 positions match TRBD1. The V segment lost 4 bases and the J segment 2 bases; nucleotides outside the gene matches: 10. The germline V gene has CDR1 LNHDA and CDR2 SQIVND (reference sequence). This CDR3 region has 17 residues. CDR3 loop: CASSTSMDREGNQPQHF. CDR3 coding DNA: TGTGCCAGTAGTACTTCGATGGACAGGGAAGGCAATCAGCCCCAGCATTTT.

This clone was detected only a few times. The chain uses TRBV9 and TRBJ1-2; D not certain. The V end was cut by 3 bases, the J end by 4 bases, with 7 bases between. This CDR3 has 12 residues. Per germline, CDR1 SGDLS and CDR2 YYNGEE. The CDR3 region has the DNA TGTGCCAGCAGCGGCGCCACCTATGGCTACACCTTC. Translation gives CASSGATYGYTF.

The chain recombines TRBV21-1 with TRBJ1-2; the table names TRBD1, a call not compared with the DNA. TRBV21-1 is described as a pseudogene. The CDR3 consists of 12 residues. The CDR3 region is CASSRTVYGYTF. The CDR3 region has the DNA TGTGCCAGCAGCAGAACAGTCTATGGCTACACCTTC.

V is TRBV7-5 and J is TRBJ1-1; the table's D gene call, TRBD1, was not cross checked with the DNA. TRBV7-5 is termed a pseudogene. CDR3 length: 17 residues. The CDR3 DNA reads as TGTGCCAGAAGCTTAAGCGAATGGGGACAGGGAGACACTGAAGCTTTCTTT. Protein sequence: CARSLSEWGQGDTEAFF.

V usage is TRBV5-1 and J usage is TRBJ1-2, with 8 bases that match TRBD1. CDR1 is SGHRS, CDR2 YFSETQ, per germline. The CDR3 has 14 amino acids. Trimming cost V 4 bases and J 6 bases; bases outside gene matches: 8. The CDR3 DNA reads TGCGCCAGCAGCGTACAGGGGGGGTCGGATGGCTACACCTTC. This codes for CASSVQGGSDGYTF.

V usage is TRBV7-3 and J usage is TRBJ1-1; 7 nucleotides match TRBD1. This CDR3 is built from 17 residues. Germline V gene data show CDR1 as SGHTA and CDR2 as FQGTGA. J gave up 1 base and V 5 bases, and 13 bases lay outside the gene matches. The CDR3, as DNA: TGTGCCAGCAGCACCGTGCGGTTGTACAGGGGGAACACTGAAGCTTTCTTT. Its translation is CASSTVRLYRGNTEAFF.

The gene calls are TRBV10-3 and TRBJ2-6; D remains ambiguous. Per germline, CDR1 ENHRY and CDR2 SYGVKD. The CDR3 runs to 14 residues. Between the trimmed V and J ends, which lost 3 bases and 0 bases, there was a span of 3 bases. The CDR3 here is CAISDSSGANVLTF. The CDR3 bases are TGTGCCATCAGTGACAGCTCTGGGGCCAACGTCCTGACTTTC.

This clone was seen once. The CDR3 loop reads CASSGEGWVRAPTEAFF. The CDR3 DNA is TGTGCCAGCAGCGGAGAGGGCTGGGTCCGCGCCCCCACTGAAGCTTTCTTT. The gene calls are TRBV11-2 and TRBJ1-1, with D unresolved. CDR1 SGHAT and CDR2 FQNNGV come from the germline V gene. Between the trimmed V and J ends, which lost 5 bases and 4 bases, there was a span of 23 bases. The CDR3 is made up of 17 amino acids.

V and J are TRBV6-6 and TRBJ2-6; D not certain. The V and J ends lost 7 bases and 0 bases respectively, with 7 bases between them. Per the germline V gene, CDR1 is MNHNY and CDR2 is SVGAGI (reference sequence). This CDR3 contains 14 residues. CDR3 nucleotide sequence: TGTGCCAGCACACAAAGCTCTGGGGCCAACGTCCTGACTTTC. Its protein product is CASTQSSGANVLTF.

The chain has TRBV7-9 and TRBJ1-1; D is perhaps TRBD1 (6 bases). CDR3 length equals 14 residues. The V end lost 5 bases, the J end lost 5 bases, and 15 bases lay between the germline ends. CDR1 and CDR2 from the germline V gene are SEHNR and FQNEAQ (reference sequence). CDR3 bases: TGTGCCAGCAGCGCGAAGAGTCAGGGGACTGAAGCTTTCTTT. Translation gives CASSAKSQGTEAFF.

V usage is TRBV6-1 and J usage is TRBJ1-4; 8 bases fit TRBD1. Looked up from germline, CDR1 is MNHNS and CDR2 is SASEGT. The junction had 6 bases not matched to a gene; V was cut back by 6 bases and J by 6 bases. The CDR3 is made up of 14 amino acids. The CDR3 sequence is CASSSGGKDEKLFF. DNA of the CDR3: TGTGCCAGCAGCTCAGGGGGCAAGGATGAAAAACTGTTTTTT.

The CDR3 DNA follows: TGCGCCAGCAGCTCGCTGGGGGACAGGGGTAGCACAGATACGCAGTATTTT. It is translated as CASSSLGDRGSTDTQYF. V is TRBV5-1 and J is TRBJ2-3; TRBD1 agrees at 10 bases. In germline, CDR1 is SGHRS, CDR2 YFSETQ. Trimming removed 3 bases from V and 0 bases from J; junction bases left unmatched: 7. CDR3 length equals 17 residues.

The V gene is TRBV4-1, the J gene TRBJ1-5, with 9 nucleotides matching TRBD1. With V trimmed by 4 bases and J by 7 bases, 8 bases remained unmatched. This CDR3 is 15 amino acids long. Germline V CDR1 and CDR2: MGHRA, YSYEKL. The CDR3 sequence: CASSRTGGAGQPQHF. The CDR3, as DNA: TGCGCCAGCAGCCGCACAGGGGGCGCGGGCCAGCCCCAGCATTTT.

The table lists this clone with a count of one. This chain connects TRBV5-6 to TRBJ2-5, with D perhaps TRBD2 (5 bases). The tail of the sequence fits TRBJ2-7 better, so the J call may be wrong. Germline V gives CDR1 SGHDT, CDR2 YYEEEE. There are 13 residues in the CDR3. CDR3 sequence reads: CASSWRRTYEQYF. The CDR3 DNA is TGTGCCAGCAGCTGGCGGAGGACCTACGAGCAGTACTTC.

This sequence joins TRBV2 and TRBJ2-1, with TRBD2 as a possible D gene (6 bases). Trimming removed 7 bases at V and 0 bases at J, with 13 bases between. The CDR3 sequence is 15 residues long. The germline CDR1 and CDR2 sequences are SNHLY and FYNNEI. The CDR3 DNA follows: TGTGCCAGCATTGGGACTTTTCTCTCCTACAATGAGCAGTTCTTC. It codes for CASIGTFLSYNEQFF.